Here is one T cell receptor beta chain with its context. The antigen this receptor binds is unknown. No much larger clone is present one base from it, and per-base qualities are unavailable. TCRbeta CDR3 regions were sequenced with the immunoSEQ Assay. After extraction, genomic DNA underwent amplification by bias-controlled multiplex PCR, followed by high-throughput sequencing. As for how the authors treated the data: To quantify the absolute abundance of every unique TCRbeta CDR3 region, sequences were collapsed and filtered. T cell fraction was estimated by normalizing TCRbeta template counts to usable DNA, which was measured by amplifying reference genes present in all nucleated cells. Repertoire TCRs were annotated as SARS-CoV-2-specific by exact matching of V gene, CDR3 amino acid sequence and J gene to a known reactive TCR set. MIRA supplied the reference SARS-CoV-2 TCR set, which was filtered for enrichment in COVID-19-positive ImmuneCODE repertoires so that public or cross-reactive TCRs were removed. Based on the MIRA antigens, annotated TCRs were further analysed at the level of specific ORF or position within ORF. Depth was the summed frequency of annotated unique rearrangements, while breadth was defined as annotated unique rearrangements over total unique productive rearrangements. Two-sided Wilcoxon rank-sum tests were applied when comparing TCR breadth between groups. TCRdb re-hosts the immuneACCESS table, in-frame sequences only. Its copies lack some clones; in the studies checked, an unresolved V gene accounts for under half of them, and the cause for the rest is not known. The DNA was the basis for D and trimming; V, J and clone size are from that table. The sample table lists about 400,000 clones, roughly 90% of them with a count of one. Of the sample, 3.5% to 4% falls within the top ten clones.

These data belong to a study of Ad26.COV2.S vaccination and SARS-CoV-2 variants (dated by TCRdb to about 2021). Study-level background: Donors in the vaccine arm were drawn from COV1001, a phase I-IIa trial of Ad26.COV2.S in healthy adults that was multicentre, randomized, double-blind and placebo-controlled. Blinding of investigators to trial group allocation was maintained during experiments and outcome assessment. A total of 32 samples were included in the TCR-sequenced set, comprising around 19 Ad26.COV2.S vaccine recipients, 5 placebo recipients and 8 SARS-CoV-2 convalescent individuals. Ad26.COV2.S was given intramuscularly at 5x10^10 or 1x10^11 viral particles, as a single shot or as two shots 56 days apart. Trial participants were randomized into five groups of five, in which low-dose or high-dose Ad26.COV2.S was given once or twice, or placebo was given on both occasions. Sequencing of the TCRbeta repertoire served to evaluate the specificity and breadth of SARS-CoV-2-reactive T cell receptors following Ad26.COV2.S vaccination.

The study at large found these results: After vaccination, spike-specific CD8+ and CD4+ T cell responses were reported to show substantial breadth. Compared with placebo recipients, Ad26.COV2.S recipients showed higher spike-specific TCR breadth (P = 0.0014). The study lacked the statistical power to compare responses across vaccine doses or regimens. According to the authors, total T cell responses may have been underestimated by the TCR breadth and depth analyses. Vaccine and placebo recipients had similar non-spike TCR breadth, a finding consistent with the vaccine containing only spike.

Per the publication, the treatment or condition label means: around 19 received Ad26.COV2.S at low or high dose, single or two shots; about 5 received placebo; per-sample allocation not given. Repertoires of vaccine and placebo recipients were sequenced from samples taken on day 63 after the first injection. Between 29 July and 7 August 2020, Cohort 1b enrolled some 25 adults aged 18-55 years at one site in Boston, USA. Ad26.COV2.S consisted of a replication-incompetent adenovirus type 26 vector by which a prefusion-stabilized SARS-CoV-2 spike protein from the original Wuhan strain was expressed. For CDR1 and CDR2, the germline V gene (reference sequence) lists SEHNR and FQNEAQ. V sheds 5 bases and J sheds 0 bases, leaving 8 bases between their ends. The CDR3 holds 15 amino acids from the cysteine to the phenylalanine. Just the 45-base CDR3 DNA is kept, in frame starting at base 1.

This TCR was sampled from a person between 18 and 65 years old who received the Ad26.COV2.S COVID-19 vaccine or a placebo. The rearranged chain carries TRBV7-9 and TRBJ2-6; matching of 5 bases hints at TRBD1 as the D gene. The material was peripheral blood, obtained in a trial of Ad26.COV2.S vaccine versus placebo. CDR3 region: CASSGQRSGANVLTF. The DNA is TGTGCCAGCAGCGGACAACGCTCTGGGGCCAACGTCCTGACTTTC.